Shown below are 23 T cell receptor beta chains from a single sample sequenced in a study of early T cells in non-severe SARS-CoV-2 infection. TCRdb re-called the 5' RACE reads through MiXCR, storing one row per CDR3 protein. The sample carries 35,000 to 45,000 distinct CDR3 sequences, 5.4% recorded once. The starting material was whole blood, obtained at baseline. These receptors all stem from an adult who was a healthcare worker with PCR-confirmed SARS-CoV-2 infection or an uninfected control (not recorded which).

For this clonotype: A much larger clonotype is one base distant, so this may be a read error. The chain has TRBV29-1 and TRBJ2-3; D is perhaps TRBD1 (5 bases). V lost 5 bases, J lost 8 bases, and 11 bases lay in between. The CDR3 covers 11 residues. The germline V gene encodes CDR1 SQVTM and CDR2 ANQGSEA. This CDR3 is CSVLGLGTQYF. In DNA, the CDR3 is TGCAGCGTTCTGGGGCTCGGTACGCAGTATTTT.

As concerns this clonotype: This may be a read error, as it is one base from a much larger clone. The chain joins TRBV6-5 to TRBJ2-1, with TRBD2 matching over 10 bases. Trimming at V came to 3 bases and at J to 4 bases, leaving 9 bases not matched to a gene. CDR3 length: 17 residues. CDR1 is MNHEY, CDR2 SVGAGI, per germline. Here the CDR3 reads CASSYRTSGTVYNEQFF. In nucleotides, the CDR3 is TGTGCCAGCAGTTATAGAACTAGCGGGACCGTTTACAATGAGCAGTTCTTC.

This clonotype appeared many times. The chain has TRBV12-3 or TRBV12-4 and TRBJ1-5; possible D gene TRBD1, 6 bases. Between the trimmed V and J ends, which lost 5 bases and 4 bases, there was a span of 15 bases. The length of the CDR3 is 15 residues. The CDR3, as DNA: TGTGCCAGCAGTCCCGGCGGGGGCGTGAATCAGCCCCAGCATTTT. Its translation is CASSPGGGVNQPQHF.

This clonotype appeared a few times. The gene calls are TRBV4-3 and TRBJ2-3; D tentatively fits TRBD1 or TRBD2 (5 bases each). CDR1 LGHNA and CDR2 YSLEER come from the germline V gene. CDR3 length: 13 residues. The V end lost 8 bases, the J end lost 4 bases, and 13 bases lay between the germline ends. The CDR3 loop is CASASGAADTQYF. The CDR3 bases are TGCGCCAGCGCCTCCGGGGCCGCAGATACGCAGTATTTT.

This clonotype was seen many times. The chain couples TRBV5-1 to TRBJ2-3; no clear D gene. The V gene lost 3 bases and the J gene lost 6 bases, with 5 bases spanning the gap. Germline lookup yields CDR1 SGHRS and CDR2 YFSETQ. This CDR3 region has 11 residues. Written as DNA, the CDR3 is TGCGCCAGCAGCTATTCGGATACGCAGTATTTT. It encodes CASSYSDTQYF. The entire variable domain, with the rest obtained from reference TRBV5-1 and TRBJ2-3, is as follows: KAGVTQTPRYLIKTRGQQVTLSCSPISGHRSVSWYQQTPGQGLQFLFEYFSETQRNKGNFPGRFSGRQFSNSRSEMNVSTLELGDSALYLCASSYSDTQYFGPGTRLTVL.

This rearrangement joins TRBV4-3 to TRBJ2-1; 13 bases map to TRBD2. Germline trimming cut 4 bases from V and 7 bases from J; bases unmatched to any gene: 7. The CDR3 runs 16 residues. Germline V lookup: CDR1 LGHNA, CDR2 YSLEER. The CDR3 loop is CASSPRTSGSWNEQFF. CDR3 DNA sequence: TGCGCCAGCAGCCCCAGGACTAGCGGGAGTTGGAATGAGCAGTTCTTC.

The table lists this clonotype with many counts. The genes are TRBV19 and TRBJ1-4, with 7 nucleotides matching TRBD1. CDR1 is LNHDA, CDR2 SQIVND, per germline (reference sequence). This CDR3 is built from 12 residues. With 3 bases clipped from V and 11 bases from J, the junction kept 3 bases outside the gene matches. The CDR3 DNA is TGTGCCAGTAGTATTGGGACAGCCAAACTGTTTTTT. Amino acid sequence: CASSIGTAKLFF.

This clonotype was found many times. The genes are TRBV10-3 and TRBJ1-5; no firm D call. The germline V gene has CDR1 ENHRY and CDR2 SYGVKD. V was trimmed by 0 bases and J by 0 bases, leaving 3 bases between them. The CDR3 is 14 residues long. The CDR3 protein is CAISESSSNQPQHF. The DNA for the CDR3 is TGTGCCATCAGTGAGTCCTCTAGCAATCAGCCCCAGCATTTT.

This clonotype was picked up a small number of times. This chain links TRBV5-6 with TRBJ2-5; the D gene is possibly TRBD2 (6 bases). CDR3 length: 14 residues. V was pared by 1 base and J by 6 bases, with 13 bases between. Germline lookup yields CDR1 SGHDT and CDR2 YYEEEE. CDR3 sequence (DNA): TGTGCCAGCAGCTTGCCAGGGCGGGAACAGACCCAGTACTTC. It yields the protein CASSLPGREQTQYF.

This clonotype was detected only a few times. This rearrangement joins TRBV6-2 or TRBV6-3 to TRBJ2-1; 12 positions agree with TRBD2. This CDR3 is 15 amino acids long. Germline CDR1 reads MNHEY; CDR2 reads SVGEGT. After removal of 7 bases from V and 5 bases from J, the junction contained 6 bases not matched to a gene. DNA of the CDR3: TGTGCCAGCACCCAGTGGACTAGCGGGAACAATGAGCAGTTCTTC. Residues: CASTQWTSGNNEQFF.

This clonotype was observed at least ten times. The V gene is TRBV5-1, the J gene TRBJ2-1, with a possible D match to TRBD1 (6 bases). Germline V gives CDR1 SGHRS, CDR2 YFSETQ. The CDR3 is made up of 14 amino acids. V was shortened by 4 bases and J by 5 bases, with 13 bases between the two germline ends. The CDR3 sequence: CASSHRDKNNEQFF. CDR3 nucleotide sequence: TGCGCCAGCAGCCACCGGGACAAAAACAATGAGCAGTTCTTC.

The rearrangement links TRBV5-1 to TRBJ1-1; D not resolved. Germline V CDR1 and CDR2: SGHRS, YFSETQ. The CDR3 length is 13 residues. Trimming pared 4 bases from V and 11 bases from J, leaving 18 bases between. CDR3 sequence (DNA): TGCGCCAGCAGCGCGACGACGGATTTGGAGGCTTTCTTT. Encoded protein: CASSATTDLEAFF.

The sample holds a few counts of this clonotype. The chain couples TRBV29-1 to TRBJ1-1; TRBD1 matches at 8 bases. Germline lookup yields CDR1 SQVTM and CDR2 ANQGSEA. V trimming: 5 bases; J trimming: 4 bases; junction bases outside the gene matches: 0. The CDR3 sequence is 11 residues long. Written as DNA, the CDR3 is TGCAGCGTTACAGGGGGCACTGAAGCTTTCTTT. Translating gives CSVTGGTEAFF.

This clonotype was seen a handful of times. The V call is TRBV10-3, the J call TRBJ1-1; D unresolved. V was clipped by 0 bases and J by 4 bases, with 12 bases between them. The CDR3 length is 15 residues. CDR1 is ENHRY and CDR2 is SYGVKD in the germline V gene. CDR3: CAISESIEGITEAFF. DNA of the CDR3: TGTGCCATCAGTGAGTCGATCGAAGGAATCACTGAAGCTTTCTTT.

This clonotype was detected many times. The chain joins TRBV12-3 or TRBV12-4 to TRBJ1-3, with D possibly being TRBD1 (5 bases). V was trimmed by 3 bases and J by 0 bases, leaving 9 bases between them. CDR3 size: 15 residues. CDR3 amino acids: CASSFPGPSGNTIYF. CDR3 in DNA: TGTGCCAGCAGTTTTCCGGGACCCTCTGGAAACACCATATATTTT.

This clonotype was observed many times. V is TRBV28 and J is TRBJ2-1; 10 bases are shared with TRBD2. The CDR3 sequence is 15 residues long. In germline, CDR1 is MDHEN, CDR2 SYDVKM. With 5 bases clipped from V and 4 bases from J, the junction kept 5 bases outside the gene matches. The CDR3 nucleotides read TGTGCCAGCAGTCCGACTAGCGGGTTTTACAATGAGCAGTTCTTC. It is translated as CASSPTSGFYNEQFF.

The chain carries TRBV30 and TRBJ1-2; D uncertain. Germline V gene sequence: CDR1 GTSNPN, CDR2 SVGIG (reference sequence). Trimming took 1 base from V and 4 from J, leaving 13 bases between them. The CDR3 totals 14 residues. The CDR3 DNA reads TGTGCCTGGAGTGACCCCCCTTTTTTCTATGGCTACACCTTC. Protein sequence: CAWSDPPFFYGYTF.

The table lists this clonotype with many counts. This rearrangement joins TRBV3-1 to TRBJ2-1; 7 bases are a match to TRBD2. V gave up 5 bases and J gave up 5 bases; unmatched junction bases: 6. The CDR3 is 14 amino acids. The germline CDR1 and CDR2 sequences are LGHDT and YNNKEL (reference sequence). The CDR3 DNA reads TGTGCCAGCAGCGTGCGGGAGATCCACAATGAGCAGTTCTTC. Protein sequence: CASSVREIHNEQFF.

At least ten counts were recorded for this clonotype. The CDR3 bases are TGTGCCAGCAGTTACTCGAGAGGCGGGCAGGTTGGCTATGGCTACACCTTC. The encoded protein is CASSYSRGGQVGYGYTF. The chain is built from TRBV6-5 and TRBJ1-2; D remains unclear. Germline assignment: CDR1 MNHEY and CDR2 SVGAGI. V gave up 0 bases and J gave up 4 bases, with 18 bases separating them. This CDR3 spans 17 amino acids.

This clonotype was observed at least ten times. The V and J genes are TRBV18 and TRBJ2-7; 7 bases map to TRBD1. The CDR3 runs to 15 residues. CDR1 and CDR2 from the germline V gene are KGHSH and LQKENI. V lost 3 bases and J lost 2; bases outside the gene matches: 7. The CDR3 DNA sequence: TGTGCCAGCTCACCGACAGGGTATATAACCTACGAGCAGTACTTC. As protein: CASSPTGYITYEQYF.

The genes are TRBV29-1 and TRBJ2-5, with a weak D call TRBD1 (7 bases). Germline values: CDR1 SQVTM, CDR2 ANQGSEA. The V gene lost 7 bases and the J gene lost 5 bases, with 8 bases spanning the gap. The CDR3 contains 10 residues. DNA of the CDR3: TGCAGCGCAGGGGGGGAGACCCAGTACTTC. Residues: CSAGGETQYF. The full variable domain, its missing parts supplied by reference TRBV29-1 and TRBJ2-5, is SAVISQKPSRDICQRGTSLTIQCQVDSQVTMMFWYRQQPGQSLTLIATANQGSEATYESGFVIDKFPISRPNLTFSTLTVSNMSPEDSSIYLCSAGGETQYFGPGTRLLVL.

Concerning this clonotype itself: This clone may be a read error of a much larger clone one base away. The CDR3 region is CVSSSGQYNEKLFF. CDR3 nucleotide sequence: TGCGTCAGCAGCTCGGGACAGTATAATGAAAAACTGTTTTTT. The chain links TRBV5-1 to TRBJ1-4, with TRBD1 matching 7 bases. Per the germline V gene, CDR1 is SGHRS and CDR2 is YFSETQ. This CDR3 has 14 residues.

The V call is TRBV13, the J call TRBJ2-7; tentatively, D is TRBD1 (5 bases). Germline V gene sequence: CDR1 PRHDT, CDR2 FYEKMQ (reference sequence). The CDR3 loop spans 17 amino acids. V lost 1 base, J lost 2 bases, and 18 bases lay in between. The CDR3 protein is CASSLAVVGPIPYEQYF. The CDR3 DNA reads as TGTGCCAGCAGCTTAGCGGTCGTGGGGCCGATTCCCTACGAGCAGTACTTC.